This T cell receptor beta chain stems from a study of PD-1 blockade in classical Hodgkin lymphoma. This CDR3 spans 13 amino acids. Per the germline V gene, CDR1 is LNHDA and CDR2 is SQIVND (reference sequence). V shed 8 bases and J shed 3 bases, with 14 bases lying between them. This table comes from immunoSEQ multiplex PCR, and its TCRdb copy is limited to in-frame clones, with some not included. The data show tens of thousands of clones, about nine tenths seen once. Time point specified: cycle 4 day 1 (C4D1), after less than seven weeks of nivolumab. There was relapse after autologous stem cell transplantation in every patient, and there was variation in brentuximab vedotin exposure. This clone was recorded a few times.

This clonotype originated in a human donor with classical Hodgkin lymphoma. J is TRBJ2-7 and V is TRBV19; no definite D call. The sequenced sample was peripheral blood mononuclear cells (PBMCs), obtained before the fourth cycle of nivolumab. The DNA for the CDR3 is TGTGCCAGTGGGCTCAGCACCTACTACGAGCAGTACTTC. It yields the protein CASGLSTYYEQYF. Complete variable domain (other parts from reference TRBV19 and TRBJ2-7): DGGITQSPKYLFRKEGQNVTLSCEQNLNHDAMYWYRQDPGQGLRLIYYSQIVNDFQKGDIAEGYSVSREKKESFPLTVTSAQKNPTAFYLCASGLSTYYEQYFGPGTRLTVT.